This T cell receptor beta chain was retrieved from a study of T cell repertoires in cytomegalovirus infection. TCRdb fed the reads into MiXCR, producing one record per CDR3 protein. Of 300,000 to 450,000 distinct CDR3 sequences in the sample, over 15% are singletons; the top ten hold under 9%. V lost 1 base and J 2 bases, leaving 10 bases between the germline ends. This CDR3 is 15 amino acids long. Germline values: CDR1 LNHNV, CDR2 YYDKDF (reference sequence). The chain has TRBV15 and TRBJ2-3; no clear D gene. The specimen was PBMCs. The source is a human donor in good health (CMV status not recorded). Some clones in this sample may be carry-over from other donors' samples. CDR3 protein: CATSRGSTTTDTQYF. Here the CDR3 DNA reads TGTGCCACCAGCAGAGGGTCCACAACCACAGATACGCAGTATTTT.